This T cell receptor (beta chain) was profiled in a study of beta chain features in type 1 diabetes. Overall study findings and caveats: A moderate, significant TCRB CDR3 shortening appeared in type 1 diabetes across four CD4+ subsets.

Regarding this clone: Its antigen is currently unknown.

The CDR3 extends over 15 amino acids. V lost 3 bases and J 4 bases, leaving 12 bases between the germline ends. Germline-derived CDR1 and CDR2 are SEHNR and FQNEAQ (reference sequence). Sequencing targeted expressed TCRB transcripts, as all isolated RNA had been reverse transcribed. Sequencing used immunoSEQ multiplex PCR; TCRdb keeps in-frame clones, though not all of them. The table has around 650,000 clones, around an eighth seen once. The sequenced material came from naive CD4+ T cells from blood. This sequence originates from a man aged 25 to 45 with type 1 diabetes. The gene calls are TRBV7-9 and TRBJ2-2, with D possibly matching TRBD1 (6 bases). The CDR3 protein is CASSFIQGATGELFF. CDR3 DNA: TGTGCCAGCAGCTTTATACAGGGCGCCACCGGGGAGCTGTTTTTT.